The 17 T cell receptor beta chains reported below all come from one sample, sequenced in a study of T cell responses to AZD1222 COVID-19 vaccine. Here immunoSEQ multiplex PCR was the method, and the copy in TCRdb shows in-frame clones only, minus some. Of fewer than 100,000 clones in the sample, around nine tenths were seen once. Here the sequenced sample was peripheral blood, taken 28 days after the second AZD1222 dose. The receptors were gathered from an adult who received the AZD1222 COVID-19 vaccine.

This clone was counted once. Here the CDR3 reads CASSQDLNEQFF. The CDR3 DNA is TGTGCCAGCAGCCAAGATCTCAATGAGCAGTTCTTC. This chain joins TRBV4-2 and TRBJ2-1; D is undetermined. In germline, CDR1 is LGHNA, CDR2 YNFKEQ. The CDR3 has 12 amino acids. The germline V and J ends were trimmed by 0 bases and 6 bases, with 3 bases remaining between them.

The chain has TRBV7-8 and TRBJ2-5; 9 bases are a match to TRBD2. Unmatched junction bases numbered 13, after V lost 2 bases and J lost 3 bases. Germline V gives CDR1 SGHVS, CDR2 FQNEAQ. The CDR3 length is 18 residues. The CDR3 protein is CASSLKSGGLAGKETQYF. CDR3 DNA sequence: TGTGCCAGCAGCTTAAAGAGCGGTGGGCTAGCGGGGAAAGAGACCCAGTACTTC.

The chain recombines TRBV2 with TRBJ2-3, with TRBD2 identical over 12 bases. This CDR3 is 15 amino acids long. Per germline, CDR1 SNHLY and CDR2 FYNNEI. The V segment lost 6 bases and the J segment 3 bases; nucleotides outside the gene matches: 4. The CDR3 spells CASSPGLAGTDTQYF. CDR3 DNA sequence: TGTGCCAGCAGCCCTGGACTAGCGGGGACAGATACGCAGTATTTT. The full variable domain, completed using reference TRBV2 and TRBJ2-3, is EPEVTQTPSHQVTQMGQEVILRCVPISNHLYFYWYRQILGQKVEFLVSFYNNEISEKSEIFDDQFSVERPDGSNFTLKIRSTKLEDSAMYFCASSPGLAGTDTQYFGPGTRLTVL.

V gene TRBV4-1 combines with J gene TRBJ1-4; the match to TRBD1 covers 11 bases. CDR1 MGHRA and CDR2 YSYEKL come from the germline V gene. The CDR3 consists of 15 residues. The V and J ends lost 6 bases and 7 bases, in that order; junction bases with no gene match: 7. CDR3 sequence (DNA): TGCGCCAGCAGATCAACCGGGACAGGGGGTGAAAAACTGTTTTTT. Translating it yields CASRSTGTGGEKLFF.

J is TRBJ2-7 and V is TRBV6-2 or TRBV6-3; a weak D match, TRBD2 (5 bases). Germline lookup yields CDR1 MNHEY and CDR2 SVGEGT. The V end was cut by 5 bases, the J end by 7 bases, with 12 bases between. There are 12 residues in the CDR3. The CDR3 nucleotides are TGTGCCAGCAGTCGGACTCGCCAGGAGCAGTACTTC. Amino acids: CASSRTRQEQYF.

This clone occurred a few times. The J gene is TRBJ2-7, the V gene TRBV4-3; no reliable D call. This CDR3 has 15 amino acids. V was shortened by 1 base and J by 4 bases, with 14 bases between the two germline ends. CDR1 and CDR2 (germline): LGHNA, YSLEER. In DNA form, the CDR3 reads TGCGCCAGCAGCCAAGGGAAGGCTCTGGGGTACGAGCAGTACTTC. Translating it yields CASSQGKALGYEQYF.

This clone was counted between two and nine times. The chain combines TRBV10-3 with TRBJ1-2, with D uncertain. Trimming shortened V by 4 bases and J by 5 bases, and 11 bases separated the two germline ends. The CDR3 covers 13 residues. Germline V gene lookup returns CDR1 ENHRY and CDR2 SYGVKD. The CDR3 sequence: CAISGTDSYGYTF. DNA of the CDR3: TGTGCCATCAGTGGGACGGACTCATATGGCTACACCTTC.

A single count supports this clone. This rearrangement joins TRBV10-1 to TRBJ2-5, with 10 bases aligning to TRBD2. The CDR3 runs to 16 residues. Trimming took 1 base from V and 1 from J; bases not matched to a gene: 3. Per germline, CDR1 WNHNN and CDR2 SYGVQD (reference sequence). The CDR3 here is CASSEFSSGGQETQYF. The CDR3 DNA follows: TGCGCCAGCAGTGAGTTCTCTAGCGGGGGCCAAGAGACCCAGTACTTC.

This clone has more than one count but fewer than ten. J is TRBJ1-3 and V is TRBV5-4, with D perhaps TRBD1 (5 bases). The length of the CDR3 is 15 residues. Trimming shortened V by 6 bases and J by 2 bases, and 15 bases separated the two germline ends. The germline gives CDR1 SGHNT, CDR2 YYREEE (reference sequence). The CDR3 sequence: CASTWGRETGNTIYF. DNA of the CDR3: TGTGCCAGCACCTGGGGGAGGGAAACTGGAAACACCATATATTTT.

The chain links TRBV11-2 to TRBJ1-5, with D unclear. V lost 0 bases, J lost 7 bases, and 7 bases lay in between. CDR3 size: 13 residues. Germline V gene lookup returns CDR1 SGHAT and CDR2 FQNNGV. The CDR3 protein is CASSLDREQPQHF. The CDR3, as DNA: TGTGCCAGCAGCTTAGATCGGGAACAGCCCCAGCATTTT.

V and J are TRBV7-3 and TRBJ1-6; TRBD1 might be the D (5 bases). Germline V gives CDR1 SGHTA, CDR2 FQGTGA. V gave up 5 bases and J gave up 10 bases, with 18 bases separating them. This CDR3 contains 15 residues. DNA of the CDR3: TGTGCCAGCAGCATGAACCAGGGATTAGGGTCACCCCTCCACTTT. Translated, it gives CASSMNQGLGSPLHF.

This clone showed up just once. The V and J genes are TRBV7-6 and TRBJ2-5; TRBD1 might be the D (6 bases). This CDR3 is built from 15 residues. CDR1 is SGHVS and CDR2 is FNYEAQ in the germline V gene. Trimming took 2 bases from V and 1 from J, leaving 11 bases between them. The DNA for the CDR3 is TGTGCCAGCAGCTTAAAGACAGGCCGCCAAGAGACCCAGTACTTC. The encoded protein is CASSLKTGRQETQYF.

Only a few counts were recorded for this clone. V gene TRBV6-5 combines with J gene TRBJ2-7; 8 nucleotides line up with TRBD1. The CDR3 loop spans 14 amino acids. Germline-derived CDR1 and CDR2 are MNHEY and SVGAGI. V was clipped by 6 bases and J by 2 bases; unmatched bases: 6. Here the CDR3 DNA reads TGTGCCAGCAGGGACAGGGCCCCCCCCTACGAGCAGTACTTC. Protein sequence: CASRDRAPPYEQYF.

This chain uses TRBV5-6 with TRBJ1-1, with unresolved D. V dropped 4 bases and J dropped 2 bases, with 15 bases sitting between them. This CDR3 spans 15 amino acids. Germline loops: CDR1 SGHDT, CDR2 YYEEEE. CDR3 protein: CASSLRLRDNTEAFF. DNA of the CDR3: TGTGCCAGCAGCCTCCGATTGCGGGATAACACTGAAGCTTTCTTT.

V usage is TRBV7-2 and J usage is TRBJ1-2, with a tentative D call TRBD1 (5 bases). The CDR3 extends over 16 amino acids. CDR1 SGHTA and CDR2 FQGNSA come from the germline V gene. The germline V and J ends were trimmed by 2 bases and 5 bases, with 18 bases remaining between them. The CDR3 sequence is CASSLQGGLVGYGYTF. The CDR3 DNA reads TGTGCCAGCAGCTTACAGGGAGGATTAGTGGGATATGGCTACACCTTC.

This sequence joins TRBV7-8 and TRBJ1-3, with 8 bases lining up with TRBD1. The germline V gene has CDR1 SGHVS and CDR2 FQNEAQ. CDR3 size: 18 residues. V shed 6 bases and J 2 bases; nucleotides not matched to a gene: 15. This CDR3 reads CASRQGQGATSAGNTIYF. The CDR3, as DNA: TGTGCCAGCAGACAAGGCCAGGGGGCAACCTCAGCTGGAAACACCATATATTTT.

The chain has TRBV7-2 and TRBJ2-7; D may correspond to TRBD1 or TRBD2 (5 bases each). Per germline, CDR1 SGHTA and CDR2 FQGNSA. Trimming stripped 3 bases from V and 7 bases from J, with 16 bases between. The CDR3 is 14 amino acids. DNA of the CDR3: TGTGCCAGCAGCTTGGGGACGGCCGGGCTGGAGCAGTACTTC. This codes for CASSLGTAGLEQYF.